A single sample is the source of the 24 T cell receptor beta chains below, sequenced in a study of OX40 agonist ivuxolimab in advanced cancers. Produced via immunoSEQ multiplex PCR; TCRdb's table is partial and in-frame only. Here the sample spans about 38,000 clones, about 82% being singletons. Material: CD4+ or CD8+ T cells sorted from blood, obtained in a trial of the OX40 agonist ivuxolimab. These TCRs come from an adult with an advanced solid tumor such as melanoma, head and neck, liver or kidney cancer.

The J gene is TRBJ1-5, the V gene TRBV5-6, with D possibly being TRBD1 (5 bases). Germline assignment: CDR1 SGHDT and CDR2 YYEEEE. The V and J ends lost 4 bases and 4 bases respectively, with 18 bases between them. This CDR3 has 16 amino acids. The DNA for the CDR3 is TGTGCCAGCAGCCACCGGCGAGGGCAGGGAAATCAGCCCCAGCATTTT. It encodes CASSHRRGQGNQPQHF. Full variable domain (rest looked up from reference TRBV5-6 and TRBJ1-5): DAGVTQSPTHLIKTRGQQVTLRCSPKSGHDTVSWYQQALGQGPQFIFQYYEEEERQRGNFPDRFSGHQFPNYSSELNVNALLLGDSALYLCASSHRRGQGNQPQHFGDGTRLSIL.

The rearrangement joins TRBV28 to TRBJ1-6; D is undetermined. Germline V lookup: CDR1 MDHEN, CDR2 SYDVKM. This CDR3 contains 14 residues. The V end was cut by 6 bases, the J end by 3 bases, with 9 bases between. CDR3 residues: CASRSGGYNSPLHF. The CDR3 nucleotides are TGTGCCAGCAGGTCGGGAGGCTATAATTCACCCCTCCACTTT.

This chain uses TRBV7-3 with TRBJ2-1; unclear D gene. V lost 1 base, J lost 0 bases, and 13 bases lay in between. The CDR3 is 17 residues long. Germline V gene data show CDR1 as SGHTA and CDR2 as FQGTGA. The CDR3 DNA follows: TGTGCCAGCAGCTTAAGCCCCCTCGCAAGCTCCTACAATGAGCAGTTCTTC. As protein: CASSLSPLASSYNEQFF.

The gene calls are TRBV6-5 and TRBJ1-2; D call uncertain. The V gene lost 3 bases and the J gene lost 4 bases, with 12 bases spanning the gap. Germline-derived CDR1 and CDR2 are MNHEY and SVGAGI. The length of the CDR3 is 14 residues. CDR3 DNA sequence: TGTGCCAGCAGTTATACCGGGTCCATCTATGGCTACACCTTC. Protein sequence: CASSYTGSIYGYTF.

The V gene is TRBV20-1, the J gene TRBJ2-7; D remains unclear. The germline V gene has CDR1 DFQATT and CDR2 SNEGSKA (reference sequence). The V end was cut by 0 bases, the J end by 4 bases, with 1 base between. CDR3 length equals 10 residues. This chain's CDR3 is CSAREYEQYF. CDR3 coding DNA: TGCAGTGCTAGAGAATACGAGCAGTACTTC.

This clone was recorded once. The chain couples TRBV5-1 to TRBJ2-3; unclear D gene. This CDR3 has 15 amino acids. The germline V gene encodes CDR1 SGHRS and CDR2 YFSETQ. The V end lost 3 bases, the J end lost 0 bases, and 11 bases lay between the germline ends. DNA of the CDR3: TGCGCCAGCAGCTCACAAACCGCTAGCACAGATACGCAGTATTTT. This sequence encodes CASSSQTASTDTQYF.

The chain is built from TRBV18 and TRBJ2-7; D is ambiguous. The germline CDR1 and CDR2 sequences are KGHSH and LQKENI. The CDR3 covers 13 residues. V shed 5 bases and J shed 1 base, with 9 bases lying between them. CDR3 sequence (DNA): TGTGCCAGCTCAAGACGAGAGTCCTACGAGCAGTACTTC. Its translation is CASSRRESYEQYF.

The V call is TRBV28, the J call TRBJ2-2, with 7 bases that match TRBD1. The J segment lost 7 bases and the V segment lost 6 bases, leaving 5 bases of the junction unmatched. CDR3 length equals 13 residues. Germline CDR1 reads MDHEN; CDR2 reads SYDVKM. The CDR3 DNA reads TGTGCCAGCAGAGGGGGCGGGTACGGGGAGCTGTTTTTT. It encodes CASRGGGYGELFF.

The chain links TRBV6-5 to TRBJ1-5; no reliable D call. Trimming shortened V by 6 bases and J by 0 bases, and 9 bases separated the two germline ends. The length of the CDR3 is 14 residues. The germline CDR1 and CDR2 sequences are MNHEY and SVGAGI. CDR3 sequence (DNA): TGTGCCAGCAGCCACACGGCTAGCAATCAGCCCCAGCATTTT. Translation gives CASSHTASNQPQHF.

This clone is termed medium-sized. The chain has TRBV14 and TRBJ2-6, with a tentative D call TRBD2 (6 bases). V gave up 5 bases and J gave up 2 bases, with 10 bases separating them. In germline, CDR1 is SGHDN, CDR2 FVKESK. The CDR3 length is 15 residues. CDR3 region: CASSEREAGANVLTF. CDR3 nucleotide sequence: TGTGCCAGCAGCGAGAGGGAGGCTGGGGCCAACGTCCTGACTTTC.

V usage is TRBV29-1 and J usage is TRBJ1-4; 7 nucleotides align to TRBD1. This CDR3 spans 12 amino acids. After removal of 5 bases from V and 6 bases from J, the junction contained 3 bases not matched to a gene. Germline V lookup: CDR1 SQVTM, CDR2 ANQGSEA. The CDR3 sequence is CSVQGVYEKLFF. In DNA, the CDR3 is TGCAGCGTTCAGGGGGTTTATGAAAAACTGTTTTTT.

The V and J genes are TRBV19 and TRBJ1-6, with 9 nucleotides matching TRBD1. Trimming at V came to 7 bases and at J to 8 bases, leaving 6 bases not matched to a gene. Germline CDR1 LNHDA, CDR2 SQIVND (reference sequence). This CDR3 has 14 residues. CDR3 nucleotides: TGTGCCAGTACCGGGGGACAGGGCTATTCACCCCTCCACTTT. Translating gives CASTGGQGYSPLHF.

The CDR3 bases are TGTGCCAGTAGGGGACAGGGTACGCGCGAGCAGTACTTC. Its translation is CASRGQGTREQYF. V gene TRBV19 combines with J gene TRBJ2-7; 9 bases agree with TRBD1. The CDR3 totals 13 residues. Trimming took 6 bases from V and 6 from J; bases not matched to a gene: 6. In germline, CDR1 is LNHDA, CDR2 SQIVND (reference sequence).

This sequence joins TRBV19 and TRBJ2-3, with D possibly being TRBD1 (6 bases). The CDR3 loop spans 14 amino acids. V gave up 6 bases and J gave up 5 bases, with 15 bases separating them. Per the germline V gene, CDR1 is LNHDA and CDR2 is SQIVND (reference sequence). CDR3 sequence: CASRTAGALDTQYF. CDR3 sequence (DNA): TGTGCCAGTAGGACGGCAGGGGCTTTAGATACGCAGTATTTT.

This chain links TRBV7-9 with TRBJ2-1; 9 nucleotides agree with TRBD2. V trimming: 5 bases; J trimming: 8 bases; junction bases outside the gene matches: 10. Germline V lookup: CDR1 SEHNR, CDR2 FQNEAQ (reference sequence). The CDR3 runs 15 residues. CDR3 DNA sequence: TGTGCCAGCAGCGTCCTTAGCGGGAGCATGGATGAGCAGTTCTTC. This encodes CASSVLSGSMDEQFF.

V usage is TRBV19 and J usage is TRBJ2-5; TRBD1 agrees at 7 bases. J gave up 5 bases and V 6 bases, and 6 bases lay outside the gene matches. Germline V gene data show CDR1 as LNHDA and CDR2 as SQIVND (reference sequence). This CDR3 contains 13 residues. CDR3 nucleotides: TGTGCCAGTAGCCTAGACAGGGATGAGACCCAGTACTTC. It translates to CASSLDRDETQYF. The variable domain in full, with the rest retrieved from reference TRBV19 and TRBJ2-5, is DGGITQSPKYLFRKEGQNVTLSCEQNLNHDAMYWYRQDPGQGLRLIYYSQIVNDFQKGDIAEGYSVSREKKESFPLTVTSAQKNPTAFYLCASSLDRDETQYFGPGTRLLVL.

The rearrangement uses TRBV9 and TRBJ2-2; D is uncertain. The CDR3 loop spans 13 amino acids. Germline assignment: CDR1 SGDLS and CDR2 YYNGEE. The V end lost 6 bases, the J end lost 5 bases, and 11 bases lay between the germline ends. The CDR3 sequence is CASNPNPTGELFF. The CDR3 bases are TGTGCCAGCAACCCCAACCCAACCGGGGAGCTGTTTTTT.

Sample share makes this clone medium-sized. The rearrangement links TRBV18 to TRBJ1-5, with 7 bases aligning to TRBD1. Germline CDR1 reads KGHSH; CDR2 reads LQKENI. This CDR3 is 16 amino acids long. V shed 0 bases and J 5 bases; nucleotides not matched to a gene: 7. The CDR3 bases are TGTGCCAGCTCACCACCGGGACCCAGGGGGTATCAGCCCCAGCATTTT. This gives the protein CASSPPGPRGYQPQHF.

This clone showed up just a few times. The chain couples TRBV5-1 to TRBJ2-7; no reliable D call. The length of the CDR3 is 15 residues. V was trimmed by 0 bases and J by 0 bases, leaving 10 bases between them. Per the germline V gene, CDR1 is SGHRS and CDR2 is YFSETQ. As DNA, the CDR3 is TGCGCCAGCAGCTTGGCGGGCGGAACCTCCTACGAGCAGTACTTC. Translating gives CASSLAGGTSYEQYF.

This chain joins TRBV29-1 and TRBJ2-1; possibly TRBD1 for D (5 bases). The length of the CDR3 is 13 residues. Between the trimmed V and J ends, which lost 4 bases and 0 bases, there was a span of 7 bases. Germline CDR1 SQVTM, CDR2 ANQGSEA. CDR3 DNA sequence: TGCAGCGTTGTCAGGGTCTCCTACAATGAGCAGTTCTTC. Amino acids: CSVVRVSYNEQFF.

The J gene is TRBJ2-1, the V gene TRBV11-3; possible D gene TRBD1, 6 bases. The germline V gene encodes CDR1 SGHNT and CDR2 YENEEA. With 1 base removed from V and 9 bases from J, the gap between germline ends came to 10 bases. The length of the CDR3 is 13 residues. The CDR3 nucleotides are TGTGCCAGCAGCTTAGCAGGGGTAGGTGAGCAGTTCTTC. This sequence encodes CASSLAGVGEQFF. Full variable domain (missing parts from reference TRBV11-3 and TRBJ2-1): EAGVVQSPRYKIIEKKQPVAFWCNPISGHNTLYWYLQNLGQGPELLIRYENEEAVDDSQLPKDRFSAERLKGVDSTLKIQPAELGDSAVYLCASSLAGVGEQFFGPGTRLTVL.

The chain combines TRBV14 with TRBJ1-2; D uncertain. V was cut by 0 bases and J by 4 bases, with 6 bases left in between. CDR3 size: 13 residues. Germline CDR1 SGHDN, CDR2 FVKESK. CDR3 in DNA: TGTGCCAGCAGCCAAGATCTTGGCTATGGCTACACCTTC. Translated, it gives CASSQDLGYGYTF.

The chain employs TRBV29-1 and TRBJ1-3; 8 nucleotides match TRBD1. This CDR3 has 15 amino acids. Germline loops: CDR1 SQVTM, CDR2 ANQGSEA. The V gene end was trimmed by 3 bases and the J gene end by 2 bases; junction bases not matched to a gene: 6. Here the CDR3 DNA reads TGCAGCGTTGAGTCTCAGGGGGCCACTGGAAACACCATATATTTT. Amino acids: CSVESQGATGNTIYF.

This chain's CDR3 is CASSLALLGRAGNTIYF. CDR3 nucleotide sequence: TGTGCCAGCAGCTTAGCGTTGCTAGGTAGGGCTGGAAACACCATATATTTT. The chain combines TRBV7-2 with TRBJ1-3; the D is unclear. V was clipped by 0 bases and J by 2 bases, with 14 bases between them. CDR3 size: 17 residues. Germline CDR1 reads SGHTA; CDR2 reads FQGNSA.